This is a list of T cell receptor beta chains from one sample in a study of T cell responses to AZD1222 COVID-19 vaccine. The data were produced by immunoSEQ multiplex PCR, yet TCRdb's version contains in-frame clones alone and is incomplete. The data contain around 120,000 clones, approximately 96% of them singletons. Sequencing was performed on peripheral blood, taken on day 0 of AZD1222 vaccination. Source of these receptors: an adult in good health. Each CDR3 is given with its conserved first and last residue. A D gene is named only where the DNA matches it firmly. Clone size is given for some rows only: seen once, a few or many times, or a class if the clone is expanded.

clone size	D gene	J gene	V gene	CDR3 DNA	CDR3 protein
NA	TRBD1	TRBJ1-1	TRBV28	TGTGCCAGCAGTTTACACGGAGGGGGGACAGGTTTTTCTGAAGCTTTCTTT	CASSLHGGGTGFSEAFF
NA	TRBD1	TRBJ1-1	TRBV6-5	TGTGCCAGCAGTCCTAGGACAGGGGTTGATGAAGCTTTCTTT	CASSPRTGVDEAFF
NA	NA	TRBJ2-5	TRBV29-1	TGCAGCGCCGGACTTACCCAAGAGACCCAGTACTTC	CSAGLTQETQYF
NA	NA	TRBJ1-1	TRBV19	TGTGCCAGTAGTAGCGAACCGGGACATCTTACTGAAGCTTTCTTT	CASSSEPGHLTEAFF
NA	NA	TRBJ2-1	TRBV12-5	TGTGCTAGTGGTTTGTTCATGATTGGGGGCTCAAATGAGCAGTTCTTC	CASGLFMIGGSNEQFF
NA	TRBD1	TRBJ1-2	TRBV7-9	TGTGCCAGCAGCTTAGCGATGACAGGGGATGGCTACACCTTC	CASSLAMTGDGYTF
NA	NA	TRBJ2-7	TRBV7-9	TGTGCCAGCAGCCCTAGGGATGGGCCCACGAGCGGCGAGCAGTACTTC	CASSPRDGPTSGEQYF
NA	NA	TRBJ1-2	TRBV7-2	TGTGCCAGCAGCTTATACGGGACCGTGGACTATGGCTACACCTTC	CASSLYGTVDYGYTF
NA	TRBD1	TRBJ2-7	TRBV7-9	TGTGCCAGCAGCCTCGGCTGGGACAGGGGTTTTTACGAGCAGTACTTC	CASSLGWDRGFYEQYF
NA	NA	TRBJ1-1	TRBV7-8	TGTGCCAGCAGCCCCTATGGAGGGAACACTGAAGCTTTCTTT	CASSPYGGNTEAFF
NA	NA	TRBJ2-5	TRBV9	TGTGCCAGCAGCGTAACGCAGCAAGAGACCCAGTACTTC	CASSVTQQETQYF
medium-sized	TRBD1	TRBJ1-2	TRBV6-5	TGTGCCAGCAGTCCTAAGACAGGGGCAGCCTATGGCTACACCTTC	CASSPKTGAAYGYTF
NA	NA	TRBJ2-7	TRBV9	TGTGCCAGCAGCGTAGCCCCGGACTACGAGCAGTACTTC	CASSVAPDYEQYF
NA	NA	TRBJ1-3	TRBV18	TGTGCCAGCTCACCAGGGATCCCTAAATCTGGAAACACCATATATTTT	CASSPGIPKSGNTIYF
NA	TRBD1	TRBJ2-3	TRBV6-6	TGTGCCAGCAGTCGAGACAGGGGGCTGACAGATACGCAGTATTTT	CASSRDRGLTDTQYF
once	NA	TRBJ2-7	TRBV6-5	TGTGCCAGCAGACCTGCCCTTCAGGGCCACGAGCAGTACTTC	CASRPALQGHEQYF
NA	NA	TRBJ2-7	TRBV20-1	TGCAGTGCTCAGACCTTCTACGAGCAGTACTTC	CSAQTFYEQYF
NA	NA	TRBJ2-7	TRBV18	TGTGCCAGCTCACCGGGACACTCCTACGAGCAGTACTTC	CASSPGHSYEQYF
NA	NA	TRBJ2-2	TRBV3-1/TRBV3-2	TGTGCCACCCTTCAGGGGTTCACCGGGGAGCTGTTTTTT	CATLQGFTGELFF
NA	NA	TRBJ2-3	TRBV9	TGTGCCAGCAGCGTAGGGGCGTCACTTCGCACAGATACGCAGTATTTT	CASSVGASLRTDTQYF
NA	TRBD2	TRBJ2-3	TRBV6-1	TGTGCCAGCAGTGTTCAAGCGGGGGGGTACACAGATACGCAGTATTTT	CASSVQAGGYTDTQYF
NA	NA	TRBJ1-1	TRBV15	TGTGCCACCAGCAGAGATACGGGAGATTTAACTGAAGCTTTCTTT	CATSRDTGDLTEAFF
NA	TRBD1	TRBJ1-1	TRBV5-4	TGTGCCAGCAGCGAAAGGACAGGGCAGACTGAAGCTTTCTTT	CASSERTGQTEAFF
NA	NA	TRBJ2-1	TRBV5-1	TGCGCCAGCAGCTTGGGTCTCGGGACTCTCGGGGATGAGCAGTTCTTC	CASSLGLGTLGDEQFF
NA	NA	TRBJ2-7	TRBV11-2	TGTGCCAGCAGCCCTCCCCCCCACTCGCGGGCCCCCTACGAGCAGTACTTC	CASSPPPHSRAPYEQYF
NA	NA	TRBJ1-5	TRBV6-5	TGTGCCAGCAGTTACTCGATGTCAGTAAATCAGCCCCAGCATTTT	CASSYSMSVNQPQHF
NA	TRBD1	TRBJ2-2	TRBV6-4	TGTGCCAGCAGTGCCGGCCCCCCAGGGACAGCCGAGAACACCGGGGAGCTGTTTTTT	CASSAGPPGTAENTGELFF
NA	NA	TRBJ1-2	TRBV2	TGTGCCAGCAGTCAGACGGGGCCAGCTAACTATGGCTACACCTTC	CASSQTGPANYGYTF
once	NA	TRBJ1-6	TRBV19	TGTGCCAGTACTGGAGGGGGTCCCCTCCACTTT	CASTGGGPLHF
NA	NA	TRBJ1-1	TRBV9	TGTGCCAGCAGCCCCCGGTGGAACACTGAAGCTTTCTTT	CASSPRWNTEAFF
NA	TRBD2	TRBJ2-7	TRBV3-1/TRBV3-2	TGTGCCAGCAGCCCCGCGATGGGACTATCCTACGAGCAGTACTTC	CASSPAMGLSYEQYF
NA	NA	TRBJ1-3	TRBV5-8	TGTGCCAGCAGCTTGAGGCGGATCTCTGGAAACACCATATATTTT	CASSLRRISGNTIYF
NA	NA	TRBJ1-5	TRBV27	TGTGCCAGCAGTAGGGGATTGGGGCAGCCCCAGCATTTT	CASSRGLGQPQHF
NA	NA	TRBJ2-7	TRBV9	TGTGCCAGCAGCGTAGCGGGAGAGGGCTACGAGCAGTACTTC	CASSVAGEGYEQYF
NA	TRBD1	TRBJ1-4	TRBV14	TGTGCCAGCAGCCAAAACGGACAGGGCACCCTGAGTGTGGCAAAACTGTTTTTT	CASSQNGQGTLSVAKLFF
NA	TRBD1	TRBJ1-1	TRBV28	TGTGCCAGCAGCAACAGGGGATACACTGAAGCTTTCTTT	CASSNRGYTEAFF
NA	NA	TRBJ2-2	TRBV9	TGTGCCAGCAGCCCCTCAACCGGGGAGCTGTTTTTT	CASSPSTGELFF
once	NA	TRBJ1-1	TRBV19	TGTGCCAGTAGTAATCCCTGGATGAACACTGAAGCTTTCTTT	CASSNPWMNTEAFF
NA	TRBD1	TRBJ1-2	TRBV7-9	TGTGCCAGCAGCTTGGACAGGGGCGGCTACACCTTC	CASSLDRGGYTF
NA	NA	TRBJ2-1	TRBV5-1	TGCGCCAGCAGCTTGGTTGCCACCTACAATGAGCAGTTCTTC	CASSLVATYNEQFF
NA	NA	TRBJ1-4	TRBV6-5	TGTGCAGACAATAGGGCCCCTAATGAAAAACTGTTTTTT	CADNRAPNEKLFF
once	TRBD2	TRBJ2-3	TRBV6-1	TGTGCCAGCAGTGTTGTGCGGGGGGGCCAGTTGCGCACAGATACGCAGTATTTT	CASSVVRGGQLRTDTQYF
NA	NA	TRBJ2-7	TRBV28	TGTGCCAGCAGGGATTCTACAGGCCTCTACGAGCAGTACTTC	CASRDSTGLYEQYF
NA	TRBD1	TRBJ1-5	TRBV3-1/TRBV3-2	TGTGCCAGCAGCCAAGAGGCCGGACAGGGGGGTAATCAGCCCCAGCATTTT	CASSQEAGQGGNQPQHF
NA	NA	TRBJ1-2	TRBV11-2	TGTGCCAGCAGCTTAGAATTCCCCGGGACAAATAATGGCTACACCTTC	CASSLEFPGTNNGYTF
NA	TRBD2	TRBJ2-1	TRBV12-5	TGTGCTAGTGGTTTCCCAAGGGTAGCGGGAGAGTCTGAGCAGTTCTTC	CASGFPRVAGESEQFF
NA	NA	TRBJ2-5	TRBV19	TGTGCCAGTAGTATACGGGGGGCTCGGGAGACCCAGTACTTC	CASSIRGARETQYF
NA	TRBD2	TRBJ2-1	TRBV2	TGTGCCAGCAGCTTGGGGGGGGGTTACAATGAGCAGTTCTTC	CASSLGGGYNEQFF